Sequencing of this TCR beta chain was carried out in a study of T-cell memory formation after mild COVID-19. For the study at large: TCR clusters were mostly donor specific.

CDR3 length: 14 amino acids. Germline CDR1 is SEHNR and CDR2 is FQNEAQ (reference sequence). TCRdb analysed the 5' RACE reads with MiXCR anew, one entry per CDR3 protein. Of a few hundred thousand distinct CDR3 sequences listed, 15% to 20% were seen once; the top ten hold about 23%. This clonotype was recorded at least ten times. One end of the junction varies from germline; a read error may be responsible. The chain employs TRBV7-9 and TRBJ1-2; 8 bases are shared with TRBD1. This clonotype was sampled from a man between 18 and 35 years old who had mild COVID-19 (a few samples of this study predate the infection). Cell type and time point are not known. The source material was PBMCs or a T cell subset sorted from them (not recorded which). CDR3 region: CASSLGQGAYGYTF. The CDR3 bases are TGTGCCAGCAGTTTAGGGCAGGGGGCCTATGGCTACACCTTC.